These 27 T cell receptor beta chains were sequenced from one sample in a study of shared clonotypes between healthy human individuals. Produced via immunoSEQ multiplex PCR; TCRdb's table is partial and in-frame only. The profile covers roughly 2 million clones, with 85% to 95% appearing a single time and 0.13% taken by the ten largest. What was sequenced was naive CD4+ T cells sorted from blood. Documented subset: CD45RA+ positively selected. These receptors were obtained from a man aged 18-30 years in good health.

This rearrangement joins TRBV2 to TRBJ2-3, with 9 bases fitting TRBD1. The CDR3 is 14 residues long. Germline V lookup: CDR1 SNHLY, CDR2 FYNNEI. V shed 6 bases, J shed 6 bases, and the junction held 7 bases outside the gene matches. The CDR3 region is CASSPGQGGDTQYF. In DNA, the CDR3 is TGTGCCAGCAGCCCGGGACAGGGAGGTGATACGCAGTATTTT.

The V gene is TRBV10-2, the J gene TRBJ2-5, with TRBD2 matching 9 bases. Germline lookup yields CDR1 WSHSY and CDR2 SAAADI. The CDR3 length is 15 residues. Germline trimming cut 7 bases from V and 7 bases from J; bases unmatched to any gene: 13. CDR3 nucleotide sequence: TGCGCCAGCACCCCTACGGCGGGAGGGACCGGGACCCAGTACTTC. Its protein is CASTPTAGGTGTQYF.

The chain combines TRBV9 with TRBJ2-3; 9 bases match TRBD2. Trimming cost V 2 bases and J 6 bases; bases outside gene matches: 7. Germline CDR1 is SGDLS and CDR2 is YYNGEE. This CDR3 comprises 15 residues. The chain's CDR3 is CASSVLAGKGDTQYF. CDR3 nucleotides: TGTGCCAGCAGCGTTCTAGCGGGGAAGGGGGATACGCAGTATTTT.

This clone appeared a single time. This chain links TRBV6-5 with TRBJ1-1; D uncertain. Trimming stripped 2 bases from V and 6 bases from J, with 13 bases between. Looked up from germline, CDR1 is MNHEY and CDR2 is SVGAGI. The CDR3 length is 14 residues. The CDR3: CASSYVGKEAEAFF. CDR3 coding DNA: TGTGCCAGCAGTTACGTGGGCAAGGAGGCTGAAGCTTTCTTT.

A single count supports this clone. The rearrangement uses TRBV25-1 and TRBJ1-1; 7 bases are shared with TRBD1. The CDR3 extends over 15 amino acids. The V gene's germline CDR1 is MGHDK and CDR2 SYGVNS. Trimming cost V 2 bases and J 3 bases; bases outside gene matches: 6. The CDR3 region is CASSEPRGGYTEAFF. The CDR3 DNA sequence: TGTGCCAGCAGTGAACCCAGGGGGGGTTACACTGAAGCTTTCTTT.

The chain couples TRBV10-2 to TRBJ2-4, with 8 bases lining up with TRBD2. Germline CDR1 and CDR2: WSHSY and SAAADI. V lost 6 bases and J lost 8; bases outside the gene matches: 6. The CDR3 has 13 residues. The chain's CDR3 is CASRTGGADIQYF. The CDR3 nucleotides read TGCGCCAGCAGGACCGGGGGGGCCGACATTCAGTACTTC.

Concerning this clone itself: This same CDR3 is encoded by further DNA sequences in the sample. The chain joins TRBV10-3 to TRBJ2-5, with 10 nucleotides matching TRBD2. The CDR3 sequence is 14 residues long. Germline V gives CDR1 ENHRY, CDR2 SYGVKD. V gave up 5 bases and J gave up 5 bases; unmatched junction bases: 5. The DNA of the CDR3 is TGTGCCATCAGTCCCAGCGGGGGGGTGGAGACCCAGTACTTC. It yields the protein CAISPSGGVETQYF.

There are a few counts of this clone. The CDR3 loop is CAISDTTENYGYTF. CDR3 nucleotides: TGTGCCATCAGTGATACGACAGAGAACTATGGCTACACCTTC. The chain uses TRBV10-3 and TRBJ1-2, with a possible D match to TRBD1 (5 bases). Trimming stripped 3 bases from V and 2 bases from J, with 10 bases between. The CDR3 is made up of 14 amino acids. Germline lookup yields CDR1 ENHRY and CDR2 SYGVKD.

The gene calls are TRBV10-3 and TRBJ1-6; 9 nucleotides agree with TRBD1. Trimming cost V 4 bases and J 8 bases; bases outside gene matches: 12. Germline CDR1 ENHRY, CDR2 SYGVKD. This CDR3 region has 17 residues. Written as DNA, the CDR3 is TGTGCCATCAGTGGCCGGGACAGGGTTAACGGGGATTCACCCCTCCACTTT. Translating it yields CAISGRDRVNGDSPLHF.

The rearrangement joins TRBV4-1 to TRBJ1-3; no reliable D call. V was shortened by 0 bases and J by 7 bases, with 19 bases between the two germline ends. This CDR3 has 17 residues. Germline V gene lookup returns CDR1 MGHRA and CDR2 YSYEKL. The CDR3 nucleotides are TGCGCCAGCAGCCAAGAGGGCACTGCCACCGTTGCGAACACCATATATTTT. This gives the protein CASSQEGTATVANTIYF.

The V and J genes are TRBV7-2 and TRBJ2-7; TRBD2 matches 11 bases. The CDR3 is 16 amino acids. V lost 0 bases to trimming and J lost 3 bases; unmatched junction nucleotides: 4. Per germline, CDR1 SGHTA and CDR2 FQGNSA. The CDR3, as DNA: TGTGCCAGCAGCTTAGCGCCTAGCGGGGGGCTCTACGAGCAGTACTTC. As protein: CASSLAPSGGLYEQYF.

The rearrangement uses TRBV18 and TRBJ1-1; 7 bases are shared with TRBD1. In germline, CDR1 is KGHSH, CDR2 LQKENI. V gave up 3 bases and J gave up 4 bases; unmatched junction bases: 8. This CDR3 is 15 amino acids long. The CDR3 is CASSPETGMGTEAFF. In nucleotides, the CDR3 is TGTGCCAGCTCACCGGAGACAGGGATGGGCACTGAAGCTTTCTTT.

This chain links TRBV6-5 with TRBJ2-7; a weak D match, TRBD2 (5 bases). Germline-derived CDR1 and CDR2 are MNHEY and SVGAGI. The CDR3 loop spans 14 amino acids. Trimming left V 4 bases short and J 7 bases short, with 17 bases between. Here the CDR3 DNA reads TGTGCCAGCAGTTCGGGGTTCCCCCCGAGGGAGCAGTACTTC. It specifies CASSSGFPPREQYF.

The chain is built from TRBV20-1 and TRBJ2-1, with D hard to call. Trimming left V 6 bases short and J 10 bases short, with 10 bases between. Germline assignment: CDR1 DFQATT and CDR2 SNEGSKA (reference sequence). This CDR3 comprises 10 residues. CDR3 loop: CSAGRAEQFF. Written as DNA, the CDR3 is TGCAGTGCCGGAAGGGCGGAGCAGTTCTTC.

J is TRBJ2-3 and V is TRBV30; D ambiguous. The CDR3 is made up of 13 amino acids. Trimming removed 5 bases at V and 4 bases at J, with 13 bases between. Germline CDR1 reads GTSNPN; CDR2 reads SVGIG (reference sequence). The DNA of the CDR3 is TGTGCCTGGGAGGAAATGAGGTCAGATACGCAGTATTTT. Its protein product is CAWEEMRSDTQYF.

About this clone itself: A junction end diverges from the germline sequence, so it may reflect a read error. The chain joins TRBV28 to TRBJ2-7, with 8 bases lining up with TRBD1. This CDR3 comprises 11 residues. Germline assignment: CDR1 MDHEN and CDR2 SYDVKM. CDR3 region: CASSSQGVSVF. CDR3 DNA: TGTGCCAGCAGTTCACAGGGGGTAAGTGTATTC.

The chain recombines TRBV27 with TRBJ2-1; D may be TRBD1 (6 bases). With 5 bases removed from V and 0 bases from J, the gap between germline ends came to 14 bases. The CDR3 has 16 residues. Germline CDR1 MNHEY, CDR2 SMNVEV (reference sequence). CDR3 DNA sequence: TGTGCCAGCAGTCCAGGACAGACCATCTCCTACAATGAGCAGTTCTTC. Protein product: CASSPGQTISYNEQFF.

The chain links TRBV28 to TRBJ1-2; D unresolved. V lost 3 bases and J 4 bases, leaving 9 bases between the germline ends. Germline V gene data show CDR1 as MDHEN and CDR2 as SYDVKM. The CDR3 consists of 13 residues. CDR3 sequence: CASSFSQSYGYTF. The CDR3 nucleotides are TGTGCCAGCAGTTTCAGCCAGAGCTATGGCTACACCTTC.

The chain uses TRBV6-1 and TRBJ2-1; 12 bases are a match to TRBD1. This CDR3 comprises 15 residues. Trimming at V came to 2 bases and at J to 7 bases, leaving 3 bases not matched to a gene. Germline CDR1 MNHNS, CDR2 SASEGT. The CDR3 DNA is TGTGCCAGCAGTGAAATGGGACAGGGGGCGAATGAGCAGTTCTTC. It yields the protein CASSEMGQGANEQFF.

This clone was counted once. The chain recombines TRBV7-2 with TRBJ2-7; possible D gene TRBD1, 7 bases. Between the trimmed V and J ends, which lost 1 base and 1 base, there was a span of 11 bases. The CDR3 spans 15 residues. CDR1 SGHTA and CDR2 FQGNSA come from the germline V gene. The CDR3 is CASSLGRGLSYEQYF. The CDR3 bases are TGTGCCAGCAGCTTAGGGAGGGGGCTTTCCTACGAGCAGTACTTC.

The chain links TRBV7-9 to TRBJ2-2, with D perhaps matching TRBD1 (5 bases). Germline V CDR1 and CDR2: SEHNR, FQNEAQ (reference sequence). CDR3 length equals 14 residues. Trimming removed 3 bases from V and 4 bases from J, with 9 bases in between. The CDR3 nucleotides are TGTGCCAGCAGCTTTCAGGGAACCACCGGGGAGCTGTTTTTT. Its protein is CASSFQGTTGELFF.

The V call is TRBV5-4, the J call TRBJ2-1; D not resolved. There are 16 residues in the CDR3. Trimming shortened V by 0 bases and J by 1 base, and 11 bases separated the two germline ends. Germline loops: CDR1 SGHNT, CDR2 YYREEE (reference sequence). CDR3 amino acids: CASSLVRLNSYNEQFF. DNA for the CDR3: TGTGCCAGCAGCTTGGTTCGACTCAATTCCTACAATGAGCAGTTCTTC.

This clone came up once. The genes are TRBV2 and TRBJ2-1; 10 positions match TRBD1. V shed 3 bases, J shed 8 bases, and the junction held 7 bases outside the gene matches. CDR1 is SNHLY and CDR2 is FYNNEI in the germline V gene. This CDR3 contains 15 residues. The CDR3: CASSDDRGLFYEQFF. CDR3 DNA: TGTGCCAGCAGTGACGACAGGGGGCTTTTCTATGAGCAGTTCTTC.

The CDR3 DNA reads as TGTGCCAGCAGCTACCGACGGAGCAATCAGCCCCAGCATTTT. It encodes CASSYRRSNQPQHF. V and J are TRBV11-3 and TRBJ1-5; D gene unclear. The V end was cut by 4 bases, the J end by 1 base, with 8 bases between. The CDR3 runs to 14 residues. The V gene's germline CDR1 is SGHNT and CDR2 YENEEA.

A word on this clone: The sample has other DNA sequences that encode this CDR3 too. The CDR3 loop reads CASSLAGGDNSPLHF. For the CDR3, the DNA is TGCGCCAGCAGCTTGGCGGGGGGCGATAATTCACCCCTCCACTTT. V gene TRBV5-1 combines with J gene TRBJ1-6; TRBD1 might be the D (6 bases). Germline V gene data show CDR1 as SGHRS and CDR2 as YFSETQ. Trimming stripped 0 bases from V and 5 bases from J, with 9 bases between. The CDR3 contains 15 residues.

This clone was seen once. V gene TRBV5-4 combines with J gene TRBJ1-1; D remains unclear. Trimming took 1 base from V and 2 from J, leaving 6 bases between them. The germline gives CDR1 SGHNT, CDR2 YYREEE (reference sequence). CDR3 length: 13 amino acids. In DNA, the CDR3 is TGTGCCAGCAGCTTGTTAATTAACACTGAAGCTTTCTTT. As protein: CASSLLINTEAFF.

This chain connects TRBV11-3 to TRBJ1-1; D is perhaps TRBD1 (5 bases). The CDR3 is made up of 14 amino acids. Trimming took 4 bases from V and 1 from J, leaving 10 bases between them. The germline CDR1 and CDR2 sequences are SGHNT and YENEEA. CDR3 loop: CASSSSDKNTEAFF. The CDR3, as DNA: TGTGCCAGCAGCTCCTCGGACAAGAACACTGAAGCTTTCTTT.